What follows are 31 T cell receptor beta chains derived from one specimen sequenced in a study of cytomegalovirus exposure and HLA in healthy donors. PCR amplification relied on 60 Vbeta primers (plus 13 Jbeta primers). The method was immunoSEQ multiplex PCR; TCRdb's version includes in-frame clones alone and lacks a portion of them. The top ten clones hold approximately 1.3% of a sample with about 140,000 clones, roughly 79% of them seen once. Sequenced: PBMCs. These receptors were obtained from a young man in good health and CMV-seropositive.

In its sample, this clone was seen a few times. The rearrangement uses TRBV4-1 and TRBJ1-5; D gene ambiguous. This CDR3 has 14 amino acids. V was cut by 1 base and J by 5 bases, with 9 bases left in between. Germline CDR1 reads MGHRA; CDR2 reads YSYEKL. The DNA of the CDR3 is TGCGCCAGCAGCCAAGTAACGGGTTATCAGCCCCAGCATTTT. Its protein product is CASSQVTGYQPQHF.

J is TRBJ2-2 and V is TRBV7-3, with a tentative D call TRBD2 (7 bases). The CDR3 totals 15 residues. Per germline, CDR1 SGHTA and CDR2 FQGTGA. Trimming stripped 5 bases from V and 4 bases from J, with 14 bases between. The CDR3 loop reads CASSHEGGVTGELFF. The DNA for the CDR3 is TGTGCCAGCAGCCACGAAGGGGGGGTCACCGGGGAGCTGTTTTTT.

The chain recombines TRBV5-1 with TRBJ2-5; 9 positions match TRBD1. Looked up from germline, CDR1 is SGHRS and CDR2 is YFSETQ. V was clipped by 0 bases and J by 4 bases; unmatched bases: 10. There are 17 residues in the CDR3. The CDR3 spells CASSLVVPNRGRETQYF. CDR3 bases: TGCGCCAGCAGCTTGGTGGTCCCGAACAGGGGGCGAGAGACCCAGTACTTC.

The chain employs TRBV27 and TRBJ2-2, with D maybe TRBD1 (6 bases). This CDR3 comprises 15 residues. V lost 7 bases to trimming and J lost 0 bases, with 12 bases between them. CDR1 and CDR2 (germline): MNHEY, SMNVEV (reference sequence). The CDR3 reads CASTPRTANTGELFF. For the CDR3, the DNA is TGTGCCAGCACCCCTCGGACAGCGAACACCGGGGAGCTGTTTTTT.

CDR3 sequence reads: CASSPIRLAGRTDTQYF. The CDR3 DNA reads as TGTGCCAGCTCACCAATTAGACTAGCGGGGCGGACAGATACGCAGTATTTT. V usage is TRBV18 and J usage is TRBJ2-3; 11 nucleotides line up with TRBD2. V was clipped by 2 bases and J by 3 bases; unmatched bases: 7. The germline V gene has CDR1 KGHSH and CDR2 LQKENI. The CDR3 covers 17 residues.

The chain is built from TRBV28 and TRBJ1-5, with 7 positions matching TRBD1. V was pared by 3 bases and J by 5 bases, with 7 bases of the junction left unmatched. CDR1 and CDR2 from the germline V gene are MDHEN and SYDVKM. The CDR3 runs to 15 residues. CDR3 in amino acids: CASSLGRDSYQPQHF. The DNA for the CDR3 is TGTGCCAGCAGTTTGGGCAGGGACAGCTATCAGCCCCAGCATTTT.

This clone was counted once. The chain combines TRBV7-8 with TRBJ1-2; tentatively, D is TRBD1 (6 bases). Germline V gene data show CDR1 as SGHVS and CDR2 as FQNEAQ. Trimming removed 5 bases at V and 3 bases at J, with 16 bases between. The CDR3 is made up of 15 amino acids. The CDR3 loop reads CASSPQGGGDYGYTF. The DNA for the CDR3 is TGTGCCAGCAGCCCACAAGGGGGAGGGGACTATGGCTACACCTTC.

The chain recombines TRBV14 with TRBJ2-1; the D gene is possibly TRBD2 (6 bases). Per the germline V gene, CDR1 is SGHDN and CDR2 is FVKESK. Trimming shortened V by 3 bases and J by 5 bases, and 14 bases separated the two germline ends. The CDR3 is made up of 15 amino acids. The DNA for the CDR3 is TGTGCCAGCAGCCATGCCGGGACTCCAAACAATGAGCAGTTCTTC. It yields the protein CASSHAGTPNNEQFF.

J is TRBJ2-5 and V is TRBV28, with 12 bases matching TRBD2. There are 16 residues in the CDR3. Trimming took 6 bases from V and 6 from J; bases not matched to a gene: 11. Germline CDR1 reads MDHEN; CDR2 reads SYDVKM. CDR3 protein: CASSYSSGRVQKTQYF. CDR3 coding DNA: TGTGCCAGCAGCTACTCTAGCGGGAGGGTTCAGAAGACCCAGTACTTC.

CDR3 amino acids: CATSRGSSDYSNQPQHF. The CDR3 bases are TGTGCCACCAGCAGAGGAAGTTCAGACTATAGCAATCAGCCCCAGCATTTT. The chain has TRBV15 and TRBJ1-5; D ambiguous. This CDR3 is built from 17 residues. Germline V gene data show CDR1 as LNHNV and CDR2 as YYDKDF (reference sequence). The V and J ends lost 1 base and 0 bases respectively, with 13 bases between them.

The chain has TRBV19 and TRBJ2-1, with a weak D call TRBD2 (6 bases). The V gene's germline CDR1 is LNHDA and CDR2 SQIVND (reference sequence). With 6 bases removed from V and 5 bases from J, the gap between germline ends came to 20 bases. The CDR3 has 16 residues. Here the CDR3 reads CASRTLTTGVNNEQFF. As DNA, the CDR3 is TGTGCCAGTAGAACCCTAACCACGGGGGTTAACAATGAGCAGTTCTTC.

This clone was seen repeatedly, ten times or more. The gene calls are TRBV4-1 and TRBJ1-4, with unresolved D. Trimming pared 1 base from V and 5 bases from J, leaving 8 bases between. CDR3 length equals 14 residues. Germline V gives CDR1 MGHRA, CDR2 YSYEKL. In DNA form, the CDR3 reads TGCGCCAGCAGCCAAGGCAGCGAGAATGAAAAACTGTTTTTT. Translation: CASSQGSENEKLFF.

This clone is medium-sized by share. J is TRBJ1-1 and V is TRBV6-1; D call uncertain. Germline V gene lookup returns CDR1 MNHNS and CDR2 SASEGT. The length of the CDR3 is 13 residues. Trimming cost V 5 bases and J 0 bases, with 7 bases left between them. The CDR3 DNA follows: TGTGCCAGCAGTCCCGGGTTGAACACTGAAGCTTTCTTT. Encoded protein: CASSPGLNTEAFF.

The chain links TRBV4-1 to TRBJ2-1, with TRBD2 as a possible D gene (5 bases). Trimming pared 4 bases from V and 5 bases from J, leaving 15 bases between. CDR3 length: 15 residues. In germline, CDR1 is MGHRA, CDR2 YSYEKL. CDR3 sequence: CASSPAGILNNEQFF. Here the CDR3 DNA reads TGCGCCAGCAGCCCGGCCGGGATTTTAAACAATGAGCAGTTCTTC.

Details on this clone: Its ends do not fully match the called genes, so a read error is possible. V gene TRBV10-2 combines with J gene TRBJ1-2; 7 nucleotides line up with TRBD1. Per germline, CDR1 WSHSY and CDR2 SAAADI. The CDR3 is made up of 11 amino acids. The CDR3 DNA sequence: TGCGCCAGCAGTGAAGACAGGGTCTTCTACTTC. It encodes CASSEDRVFYF.

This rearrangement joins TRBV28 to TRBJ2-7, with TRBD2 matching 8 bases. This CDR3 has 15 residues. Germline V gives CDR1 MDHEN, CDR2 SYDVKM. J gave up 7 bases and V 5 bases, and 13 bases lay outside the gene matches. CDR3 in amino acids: CASSGGAGGAREQYF. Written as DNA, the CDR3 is TGTGCCAGCAGTGGGGGGGCCGGGGGGGCTAGGGAGCAGTACTTC.

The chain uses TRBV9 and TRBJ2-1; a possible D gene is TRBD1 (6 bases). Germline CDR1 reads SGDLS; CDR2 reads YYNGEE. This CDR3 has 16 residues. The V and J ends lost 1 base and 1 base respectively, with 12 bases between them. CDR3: CASSVTGKGSYNEQFF. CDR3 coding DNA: TGTGCCAGCAGCGTAACAGGGAAAGGGTCCTACAATGAGCAGTTCTTC.

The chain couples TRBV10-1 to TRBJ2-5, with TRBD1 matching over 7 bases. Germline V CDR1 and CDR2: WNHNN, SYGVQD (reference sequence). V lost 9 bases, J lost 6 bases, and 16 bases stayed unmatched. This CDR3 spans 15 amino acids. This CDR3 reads CASRERGTVIKTQYF. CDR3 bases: TGCGCCAGTAGAGAGAGAGGGACAGTCATTAAGACCCAGTACTTC.

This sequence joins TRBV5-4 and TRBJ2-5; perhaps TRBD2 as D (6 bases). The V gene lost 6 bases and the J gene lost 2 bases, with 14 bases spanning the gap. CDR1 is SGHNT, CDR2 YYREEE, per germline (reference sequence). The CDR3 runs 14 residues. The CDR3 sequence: CASTIGGAQETQYF. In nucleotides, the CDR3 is TGTGCCAGCACCATCGGGGGTGCGCAAGAGACCCAGTACTTC.

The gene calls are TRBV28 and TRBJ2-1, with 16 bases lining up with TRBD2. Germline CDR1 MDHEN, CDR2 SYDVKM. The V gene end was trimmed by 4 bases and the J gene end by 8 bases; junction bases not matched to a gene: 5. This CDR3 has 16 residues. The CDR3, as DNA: TGTGCCAGCAGTTCGTGGGGGACTAGCGGGGGGGATGAGCAGTTCTTC. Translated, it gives CASSSWGTSGGDEQFF.

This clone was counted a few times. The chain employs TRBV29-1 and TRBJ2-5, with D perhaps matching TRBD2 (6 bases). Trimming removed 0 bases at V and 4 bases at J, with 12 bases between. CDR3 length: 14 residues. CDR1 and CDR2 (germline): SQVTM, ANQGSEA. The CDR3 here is CSVEEGAGGETQYF. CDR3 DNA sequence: TGCAGCGTTGAAGAGGGAGCGGGTGGAGAGACCCAGTACTTC.

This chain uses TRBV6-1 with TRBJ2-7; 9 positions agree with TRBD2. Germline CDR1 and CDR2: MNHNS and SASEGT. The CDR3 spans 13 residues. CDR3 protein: CAGGGGSSYEQYF. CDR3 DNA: TGTGCAGGCGGGGGGGGAAGCTCCTACGAGCAGTACTTC.

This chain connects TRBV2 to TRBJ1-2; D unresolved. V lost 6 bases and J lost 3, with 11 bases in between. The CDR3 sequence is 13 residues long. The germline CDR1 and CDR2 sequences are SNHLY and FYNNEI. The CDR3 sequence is CASRSDNYYGYTF. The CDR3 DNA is TGTGCCAGCAGATCTGACAACTACTATGGCTACACCTTC.

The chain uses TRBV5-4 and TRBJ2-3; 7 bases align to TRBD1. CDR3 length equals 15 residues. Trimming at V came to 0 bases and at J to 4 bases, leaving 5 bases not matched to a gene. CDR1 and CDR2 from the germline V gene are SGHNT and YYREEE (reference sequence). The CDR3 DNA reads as TGTGCCAGCAGCTTGGAAGGGGGCAGGTCAGATACGCAGTATTTT. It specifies CASSLEGGRSDTQYF.

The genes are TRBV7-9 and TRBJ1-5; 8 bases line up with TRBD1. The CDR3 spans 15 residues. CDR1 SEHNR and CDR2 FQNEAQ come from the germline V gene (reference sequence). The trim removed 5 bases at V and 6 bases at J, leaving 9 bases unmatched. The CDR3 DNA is TGTGCCAGCAGCCCCCGGGACAGGTTGGGTCAGCCCCAGCATTTT. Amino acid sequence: CASSPRDRLGQPQHF.

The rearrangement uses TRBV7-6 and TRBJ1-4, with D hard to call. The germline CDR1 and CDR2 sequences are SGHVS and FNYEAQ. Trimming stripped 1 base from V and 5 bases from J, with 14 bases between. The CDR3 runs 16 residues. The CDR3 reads CASSLVVRRRNEKLFF. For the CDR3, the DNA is TGTGCCAGCAGCTTAGTAGTGCGGCGGCGGAATGAAAAACTGTTTTTT.

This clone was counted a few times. The CDR3 DNA is TGTGCCAGCAGTTACTCGGAGACCACTGAAGCTTTCTTT. It encodes CASSYSETTEAFF. The rearrangement joins TRBV6-5 to TRBJ1-1; D unresolved. This CDR3 has 13 residues. In germline, CDR1 is MNHEY, CDR2 SVGAGI. Trimming left V 0 bases short and J 4 bases short, with 6 bases between.

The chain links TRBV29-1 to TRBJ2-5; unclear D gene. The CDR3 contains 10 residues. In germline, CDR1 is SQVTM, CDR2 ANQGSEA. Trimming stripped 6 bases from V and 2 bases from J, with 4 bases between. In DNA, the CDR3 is TGCAGCGTGACTCAAGAGACCCAGTACTTC. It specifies CSVTQETQYF. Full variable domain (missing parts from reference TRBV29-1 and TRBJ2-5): SAVISQKPSRDICQRGTSLTIQCQVDSQVTMMFWYRQQPGQSLTLIATANQGSEATYESGFVIDKFPISRPNLTFSTLTVSNMSPEDSSIYLCSVTQETQYFGPGTRLLVL.

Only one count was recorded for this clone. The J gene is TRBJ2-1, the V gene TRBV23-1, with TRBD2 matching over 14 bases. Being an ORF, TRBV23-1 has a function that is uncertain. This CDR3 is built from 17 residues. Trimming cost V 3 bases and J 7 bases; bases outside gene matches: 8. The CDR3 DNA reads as TGCGCCAGCAGTCACGGACTAGCGGGGGGCTTCCGAAATGAGCAGTTCTTC. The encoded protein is CASSHGLAGGFRNEQFF.

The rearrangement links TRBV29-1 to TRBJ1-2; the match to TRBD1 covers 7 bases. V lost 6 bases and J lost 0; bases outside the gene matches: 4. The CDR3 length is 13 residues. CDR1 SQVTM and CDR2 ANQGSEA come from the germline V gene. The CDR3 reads CSVGTEPNYGYTF. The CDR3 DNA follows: TGCAGCGTAGGGACAGAGCCTAACTATGGCTACACCTTC.

The CDR3 region is CASSSMRQGYEQYF. The CDR3 DNA sequence: TGTGCCAGCAGCTCAATGAGACAGGGCTACGAGCAGTACTTC. The chain links TRBV5-5 to TRBJ2-7, with 7 positions matching TRBD1. The germline gives CDR1 SGHKS, CDR2 YYEKEE (reference sequence). V shed 3 bases and J 3 bases; nucleotides not matched to a gene: 6. This CDR3 comprises 14 residues. Complete variable domain (other parts from reference TRBV5-5 and TRBJ2-7): DAGVTQSPTHLIKTRGQQVTLRCSPISGHKSVSWYQQVLGQGPQFIFQYYEKEERGRGNFPDRFSARQFPNYSSELNVNALLLGDSALYLCASSSMRQGYEQYFGPGTRLTVT.